These 22 T cell receptor beta chains were sequenced from one sample in a study of T cell responses to AZD1222 COVID-19 vaccine. Sequencing was performed with immunoSEQ multiplex PCR; in TCRdb, only in-frame clones are kept and a portion is missing. The sample yields more than 150,000 clones, around 92% seen once. The input for sequencing was peripheral blood, taken on day 0 of AZD1222 vaccination. Receptor source: an adult in good health.

This clone has a handful of counts. This sequence joins TRBV9 and TRBJ1-2; TRBD1 might be the D (5 bases). The V end lost 0 bases, the J end lost 5 bases, and 14 bases lay between the germline ends. CDR1 and CDR2 (germline): SGDLS, YYNGEE. The CDR3 covers 15 residues. The CDR3 loop reads CASSVGSGHPYGYTF. CDR3 bases: TGTGCCAGCAGCGTAGGATCCGGACACCCATATGGCTACACCTTC.

This clone is a singleton in its sample. V usage is TRBV6-5 and J usage is TRBJ1-2; D might be TRBD1 (6 bases). CDR1 and CDR2 from the germline V gene are MNHEY and SVGAGI. Trimming stripped 10 bases from V and 4 bases from J, with 16 bases between. The CDR3 contains 13 residues. In nucleotides, the CDR3 is TGTGCCACAATCAGGGGAAAGGGCTATGGCTACACCTTC. It yields the protein CATIRGKGYGYTF.

This chain connects TRBV19 to TRBJ1-5, with 9 bases that match TRBD1. V dropped 5 bases and J dropped 3; count of bases not matched to a gene: 5. Germline V lookup: CDR1 LNHDA, CDR2 SQIVND (reference sequence). This CDR3 comprises 15 residues. The CDR3 is CASSVGQGPNQPQHF. The CDR3 coding sequence is TGTGCCAGTAGTGTGGGACAGGGTCCCAATCAGCCCCAGCATTTT.

The chain joins TRBV7-9 to TRBJ2-7; 7 positions match TRBD1. Per germline, CDR1 SEHNR and CDR2 FQNEAQ (reference sequence). This CDR3 region has 16 residues. Trimming cost V 5 bases and J 2 bases; bases outside gene matches: 12. The CDR3 spells CASSPLFEGQTYEQYF. DNA of the CDR3: TGTGCCAGCAGCCCCCTATTTGAGGGACAGACCTACGAGCAGTACTTC.

This chain uses TRBV6-5 with TRBJ2-7, with no clear D. This CDR3 spans 14 amino acids. The V and J ends lost 6 bases and 5 bases respectively, with 17 bases between them. Germline lookup yields CDR1 MNHEY and CDR2 SVGAGI. The CDR3: CASSPRKTTHEQYV. CDR3 DNA: TGTGCCAGCAGCCCGCGAAAGACGACCCACGAGCAGTACGTC.

In its sample, this clone was seen once. The CDR3 nucleotides are TGTGCCAGCTCCCCTCTAGCGGGAGATTATGAGACCCAGTACTTC. Its translation is CASSPLAGDYETQYF. V and J are TRBV18 and TRBJ2-5; 10 nucleotides match TRBD2. The germline CDR1 and CDR2 sequences are KGHSH and LQKENI. J lost 5 bases, V lost 6 bases, and 9 bases had no gene match. The CDR3 has 15 residues.

The chain couples TRBV28 to TRBJ1-2, with 9 positions matching TRBD1. The V gene end was trimmed by 8 bases and the J gene end by 4 bases; junction bases not matched to a gene: 8. Germline V gives CDR1 MDHEN, CDR2 SYDVKM. This CDR3 contains 14 residues. This CDR3 is CASGPWTGAYGYTF. As DNA, the CDR3 is TGTGCCAGCGGCCCTTGGACAGGGGCCTATGGCTACACCTTC.

The CDR3 bases are TGTGCCAGCAGCTTGGACACGGACTATCGGAACACTGAAGCTTTCTTT. It is translated as CASSLDTDYRNTEAFF. This chain links TRBV5-6 with TRBJ1-1, with D unresolved. There are 16 residues in the CDR3. V lost 0 bases to trimming and J lost 1 base, with 13 bases between them. CDR1 and CDR2 from the germline V gene are SGHDT and YYEEEE.

This chain joins TRBV20-1 and TRBJ1-2; D ambiguous. V was pared by 5 bases and J by 9 bases, with 4 bases between. This CDR3 spans 8 amino acids. Germline-derived CDR1 and CDR2 are DFQATT and SNEGSKA (reference sequence). The CDR3 nucleotides read TGCAGTGCTTCCAGCTACACCTTC. Its protein product is CSASSYTF.

This chain connects TRBV5-1 to TRBJ1-4, with 9 bases fitting TRBD1. The CDR3 extends over 18 amino acids. The J segment lost 4 bases and the V segment lost 4 bases, leaving 14 bases of the junction unmatched. Germline CDR1 and CDR2: SGHRS and YFSETQ. The CDR3 spells CASSPADRTGDINEKLFF. Here the CDR3 DNA reads TGCGCCAGCAGCCCGGCGGATAGGACAGGGGACATTAATGAAAAACTGTTTTTT.

The chain links TRBV20-1 to TRBJ2-1; perhaps TRBD1 as D (5 bases). Germline loops: CDR1 DFQATT, CDR2 SNEGSKA (reference sequence). The CDR3 extends over 10 amino acids. V lost 4 bases and J lost 7, with 5 bases in between. The CDR3 DNA follows: TGCAGTGCTAACAGGAATGAGCAGTTCTTC. Translating it yields CSANRNEQFF.

The chain has TRBV9 and TRBJ1-1, with 7 bases identical to TRBD1. The ends lost 4 bases at V and 4 bases at J; junction bases unmatched: 7. The germline gives CDR1 SGDLS, CDR2 YYNGEE. This CDR3 is 14 amino acids long. The CDR3 spells CASSPRAGGTEAFF. The CDR3, as DNA: TGTGCCAGCAGCCCGAGGGCAGGGGGCACTGAAGCTTTCTTT. The whole variable domain, remainder taken from reference TRBV9 and TRBJ1-1, is DSGVTQTPKHLITATGQRVTLRCSPRSGDLSVYWYQQSLDQGLQFLIQYYNGEERAKGNILERFSAQQFPDLHSELNLSSLELGDSALYFCASSPRAGGTEAFFGQGTRLTVV.

The DNA for the CDR3 is TGTGCCATCAGTGACCAGAACACTGAAGCTTTCTTT. Residues: CAISDQNTEAFF. The rearrangement joins TRBV10-3 to TRBJ1-1; D not resolved. The germline V and J ends were trimmed by 3 bases and 1 base, with 3 bases remaining between them. In germline, CDR1 is ENHRY, CDR2 SYGVKD. This CDR3 region has 12 residues.

Only one count was recorded for this clone. The chain carries TRBV27 and TRBJ1-5; no definite D call. CDR3 size: 14 residues. The V gene lost 6 bases and the J gene lost 4 bases, with 13 bases spanning the gap. Germline CDR1 reads MNHEY; CDR2 reads SMNVEV (reference sequence). CDR3 protein: CASRLNFLNQPQHF. The DNA for the CDR3 is TGTGCCAGCAGACTCAACTTCCTTAATCAGCCCCAGCATTTT.

This clone was recorded a few times. The V and J genes are TRBV3-1 (or the pseudogene TRBV3-2) and TRBJ2-7, with 15 positions matching TRBD2. The CDR3 length is 18 residues. Germline V gene lookup returns CDR1 LGHDT and CDR2 YNNKEL (reference sequence). J gave up 0 bases and V 5 bases, and 8 bases lay outside the gene matches. CDR3 coding DNA: TGTGCCAGCAGCACGGGACTAGCGGGAGGACCCAGCTCCTACGAGCAGTACTTC. Protein: CASSTGLAGGPSSYEQYF.

The V and J genes are TRBV9 and TRBJ1-3; tentative D call: TRBD1 (6 bases). V was clipped by 8 bases and J by 0 bases, with 9 bases between them. Germline CDR1 and CDR2: SGDLS and YYNGEE. This CDR3 is built from 13 residues. CDR3 amino acids: CASTRGSGNTIYF. Here the CDR3 DNA reads TGTGCCAGTACCAGGGGCTCTGGAAACACCATATATTTT.

This chain connects TRBV6-6 to TRBJ2-1, with D perhaps TRBD1 (5 bases). The germline gives CDR1 MNHNY, CDR2 SVGAGI (reference sequence). V lost 0 bases and J lost 10, with 10 bases in between. This CDR3 is 13 amino acids long. The CDR3 here is CASSYSIQGEQFF. As DNA, the CDR3 is TGTGCCAGCAGTTACTCGATCCAGGGCGAGCAGTTCTTC.

The chain joins TRBV6-5 to TRBJ1-5; 7 positions agree with TRBD1. The junction had 7 bases not matched to a gene; V was cut back by 0 bases and J by 8 bases. Germline V gene data show CDR1 as MNHEY and CDR2 as SVGAGI. This CDR3 is 15 amino acids long. This chain's CDR3 is CASSYSRQGGKPQHF. The CDR3 nucleotides are TGTGCCAGCAGTTACTCCCGACAGGGAGGGAAGCCCCAGCATTTT.

This clone was detected once. This chain joins TRBV2 and TRBJ1-1; TRBD1 is a possible D gene (5 bases). Per germline, CDR1 SNHLY and CDR2 FYNNEI. V lost 6 bases, J lost 0 bases, and 14 bases lay in between. The CDR3 extends over 15 amino acids. CDR3 in amino acids: CASRSSGRLNTEAFF. The CDR3 DNA reads as TGTGCCAGCAGAAGCTCGGGACGCTTGAACACTGAAGCTTTCTTT.

The chain has TRBV5-5 and TRBJ2-7; no clear D. V shed 2 bases and J shed 0 bases, with 12 bases lying between them. The CDR3 covers 15 residues. Germline CDR1 reads SGHKS; CDR2 reads YYEKEE (reference sequence). CDR3 loop: CASSFAPPRSYEQYV. The CDR3 coding sequence is TGTGCCAGCAGCTTCGCCCCCCCGCGCTCCTACGAGCAGTACGTC.

In its sample, this clone was seen a few times. This chain links TRBV19 with TRBJ1-1; D remains unclear. CDR1 and CDR2 from the germline V gene are LNHDA and SQIVND (reference sequence). There are 14 residues in the CDR3. V lost 3 bases, J lost 4 bases, and 12 bases lay in between. Here the CDR3 reads CASSMGYRFTEAFF. CDR3 nucleotides: TGTGCCAGTAGTATGGGATATCGGTTCACTGAAGCTTTCTTT.

The V gene is TRBV6-4, the J gene TRBJ1-2; 9 bases line up with TRBD1. J lost 8 bases, V lost 7 bases, and 11 bases had no gene match. Germline V gives CDR1 MRHNA, CDR2 SNTAGT. CDR3 length: 14 residues. CDR3 sequence: CASKETGGSRGYTF. In DNA form, the CDR3 reads TGTGCCAGCAAGGAAACAGGGGGCTCGCGGGGCTACACCTTC.